A single sample gave rise to the 20 T cell receptor beta chains below, sequenced in a study of T cell responses to AZD1222 COVID-19 vaccine. Profiling relied on immunoSEQ multiplex PCR, and the TCRdb table lists in-frame clones only, not all of them. This table has some 200,000 clones, about 92% appearing once. The specimen was peripheral blood, collected on day 0 of AZD1222 vaccination. Source of these receptors: an adult in good health.

The V gene is TRBV28, the J gene TRBJ2-1; D gene unclear. Per germline, CDR1 MDHEN and CDR2 SYDVKM. This CDR3 has 10 residues. The V end lost 3 bases, the J end lost 6 bases, and 0 bases lay between the germline ends. The CDR3 loop is CASSFNEQFF. The CDR3 nucleotides read TGTGCCAGCAGTTTCAATGAGCAGTTCTTC.

The chain couples TRBV28 to TRBJ1-6; D perhaps matches TRBD1 (5 bases). Germline V gene data show CDR1 as MDHEN and CDR2 as SYDVKM. The CDR3 is 14 amino acids. V lost 6 bases to trimming and J lost 10 bases, with 16 bases between them. CDR3 nucleotides: TGTGCCAGCAGATTACAAGGGACGGGGTCACCCCTCCACTTT. Translated, it gives CASRLQGTGSPLHF.

The chain carries TRBV5-4 and TRBJ1-2, with 10 bases identical to TRBD1. The CDR3 runs to 17 residues. Germline lookup yields CDR1 SGHNT and CDR2 YYREEE (reference sequence). V shed 5 bases, J shed 7 bases, and the junction held 17 bases outside the gene matches. In DNA, the CDR3 is TGTGCCAGCAGTCTAGGGGGACAGGGGTCACTCTATGGTGGCTACACCTTC. Translated: CASSLGGQGSLYGGYTF.

The J gene is TRBJ1-1, the V gene TRBV27, with 8 bases identical to TRBD1. Germline V gene sequence: CDR1 MNHEY, CDR2 SMNVEV (reference sequence). V was pared by 5 bases and J by 3 bases, with 5 bases of the junction left unmatched. This CDR3 is built from 14 residues. Here the CDR3 reads CASSDDRGYTEAFF. CDR3 nucleotides: TGTGCCAGCAGTGATGACAGGGGATACACTGAAGCTTTCTTT.

V and J are TRBV15 and TRBJ2-7; D may be TRBD2 (5 bases). The germline CDR1 and CDR2 sequences are LNHNV and YYDKDF (reference sequence). The CDR3 is made up of 14 amino acids. Trimming shortened V by 3 bases and J by 0 bases, and 9 bases separated the two germline ends. CDR3 amino acids: CATSSGLSSYEQYF. The CDR3 nucleotides read TGTGCCACCAGCAGTGGACTTAGCTCCTACGAGCAGTACTTC.

This rearrangement joins TRBV14 to TRBJ1-3; no clear D. Germline CDR1 and CDR2: SGHDN and FVKESK. The CDR3 has 18 amino acids. Trimming stripped 1 base from V and 2 bases from J, with 18 bases between. Written as DNA, the CDR3 is TGTGCCAGCAGCCAAGGCCTCCGCTTCACTCCAACTGGAAACACCATATATTTT. Protein product: CASSQGLRFTPTGNTIYF. Drawing the rest from reference TRBV14 and TRBJ1-3, the complete variable domain is EAGVTQFPSHSVIEKGQTVTLRCDPISGHDNLYWYRRVMGKEIKFLLHFVKESKQDESGMPNNRFLAERTGGTYSTLKVQPAELEDSGVYFCASSQGLRFTPTGNTIYFGEGSWLTVV.

This clone was counted a single time. This same CDR3 is encoded by further DNA sequences in the sample. The chain carries TRBV18 and TRBJ1-1; D not certain. The CDR3 length is 14 residues. The germline CDR1 and CDR2 sequences are KGHSH and LQKENI. V lost 2 bases and J 1 base, leaving 8 bases between the germline ends. The CDR3, as DNA: TGTGCCAGCTCACCAAAGACTGGGAACACTGAAGCTTTCTTT. Protein product: CASSPKTGNTEAFF.

The chain links TRBV6-2 or TRBV6-3 to TRBJ2-2; 7 nucleotides match TRBD2. Germline CDR1 and CDR2: MNHEY and SVGEGT. The CDR3 is made up of 16 amino acids. Germline trimming cut 6 bases from V and 5 bases from J; bases unmatched to any gene: 12. The CDR3 nucleotides are TGTGCCAGCAGCCCTCAAAGCGGGGCGGAAACCGGGGAGCTGTTTTTT. It is translated as CASSPQSGAETGELFF.

The chain combines TRBV5-1 with TRBJ2-6; a weak D match, TRBD1 (6 bases). Trimming pared 0 bases from V and 2 bases from J, leaving 6 bases between. The CDR3 is made up of 15 amino acids. Germline assignment: CDR1 SGHRS and CDR2 YFSETQ. The CDR3 reads CASSLGGPGANVLTF. The DNA for the CDR3 is TGCGCCAGCAGCTTGGGGGGGCCTGGGGCCAACGTCCTGACTTTC. The variable domain in full, completed from reference TRBV5-1 and TRBJ2-6, reads KAGVTQTPRYLIKTRGQQVTLSCSPISGHRSVSWYQQTPGQGLQFLFEYFSETQRNKGNFPGRFSGRQFSNSRSEMNVSTLELGDSALYLCASSLGGPGANVLTFGAGSRLTVL.

V gene TRBV18 combines with J gene TRBJ2-1, with 8 bases fitting TRBD1. The CDR3 loop spans 14 amino acids. The ends lost 0 bases at V and 6 bases at J; junction bases unmatched: 1. Germline V gene data show CDR1 as KGHSH and CDR2 as LQKENI. The CDR3 spells CASSPPDRANEQFF. CDR3 DNA: TGTGCCAGCTCACCACCGGACAGGGCCAATGAGCAGTTCTTC.

This clone showed up just a few times. V gene TRBV19 combines with J gene TRBJ1-2; tentative D call: TRBD1 (6 bases). Germline CDR1 LNHDA, CDR2 SQIVND (reference sequence). V lost 0 bases, J lost 6 bases, and 17 bases lay in between. This CDR3 has 16 residues. In nucleotides, the CDR3 is TGTGCCAGTAGTATAGATCAAGGGGGGCAAGTGGATGGCTACACCTTC. It codes for CASSIDQGGQVDGYTF.

V is TRBV19 and J is TRBJ2-1; 7 bases agree with TRBD2. CDR1 and CDR2 from the germline V gene are LNHDA and SQIVND (reference sequence). V was pared by 5 bases and J by 4 bases, with 5 bases of the junction left unmatched. The CDR3 is made up of 14 amino acids. The CDR3 is CASSESGAYNEQFF. The CDR3 nucleotides read TGTGCCAGTAGTGAGAGCGGGGCTTACAATGAGCAGTTCTTC.

This clone came up once. This sequence joins TRBV5-1 and TRBJ1-1; D gene uncertain. Germline values: CDR1 SGHRS, CDR2 YFSETQ. V was pared by 5 bases and J by 0 bases, with 8 bases between. The length of the CDR3 is 13 residues. The DNA for the CDR3 is TGCGCCAGCAGGATCGAAATGAACACTGAAGCTTTCTTT. It yields the protein CASRIEMNTEAFF.

This rearrangement joins TRBV19 to TRBJ1-2, with a weak D call TRBD1 (6 bases). The CDR3 is made up of 16 amino acids. Germline V gene data show CDR1 as LNHDA and CDR2 as SQIVND (reference sequence). Trimming stripped 3 bases from V and 2 bases from J, with 16 bases between. CDR3 DNA: TGTGCCAGTAGTATCAACGCGGGGGCAGGAAACTATGGCTACACCTTC. Protein: CASSINAGAGNYGYTF.

The table lists this clone with a count of one. V and J are TRBV19 and TRBJ2-6; TRBD1 matches 8 bases. The CDR3 is 17 amino acids. After removal of 8 bases from V and 0 bases from J, the junction contained 9 bases not matched to a gene. Germline CDR1 and CDR2: LNHDA and SQIVND (reference sequence). CDR3 residues: CASAGQAPFSGANVLTF. CDR3 nucleotides: TGTGCCAGTGCGGGACAGGCCCCCTTCTCTGGGGCCAACGTCCTGACTTTC.

The V call is TRBV12-5, the J call TRBJ2-7; 16 nucleotides agree with TRBD2. Germline CDR1 is LGHNT and CDR2 is FRNRAP. The CDR3 spans 18 residues. Trimming cost V 0 bases and J 6 bases; bases outside gene matches: 8. CDR3 nucleotides: TGTGCTAGTGGTTTGGTCCTACCCGGGACTAGCGGGAGGGGCGAGCAGTACTTC. Protein product: CASGLVLPGTSGRGEQYF.

This chain uses TRBV7-8 with TRBJ1-3, with 7 positions matching TRBD1. The CDR3 contains 15 residues. J gave up 6 bases and V 4 bases, and 9 bases lay outside the gene matches. Germline values: CDR1 SGHVS, CDR2 FQNEAQ. CDR3 loop: CASSSWTGDENTIYF. CDR3 sequence (DNA): TGTGCCAGCAGCTCGTGGACAGGAGATGAAAACACCATATATTTT. The entire variable domain, with the rest obtained from reference TRBV7-8 and TRBJ1-3, is as follows: GAGVSQSPRYKVAKRGQDVALRCDPISGHVSLFWYQQALGQGPEFLTYFQNEAQLDKSGLPSDRFFAERPEGSVSTLKIQRTQQEDSAVYLCASSSWTGDENTIYFGEGSWLTVV.

The chain uses TRBV6-5 and TRBJ2-7; a possible D gene is TRBD1 (5 bases). This CDR3 contains 14 residues. The germline CDR1 and CDR2 sequences are MNHEY and SVGAGI. Trimming left V 4 bases short and J 8 bases short, with 18 bases between. The CDR3 protein is CASSSANSRGKQYF. CDR3 nucleotides: TGTGCCAGCAGTTCCGCGAACTCTAGGGGAAAGCAGTACTTC.

This chain links TRBV19 with TRBJ1-6; 9 nucleotides line up with TRBD1. Germline values: CDR1 LNHDA, CDR2 SQIVND (reference sequence). The CDR3 covers 16 residues. Trimming removed 5 bases from V and 7 bases from J; junction bases left unmatched: 9. CDR3 nucleotides: TGTGCCAGTAGTGACCCTGGACAGGGGTACAATTCACCCCTCCACTTT. This encodes CASSDPGQGYNSPLHF.

The gene calls are TRBV5-6 and TRBJ1-1; D remains unclear. The CDR3 totals 14 residues. Germline CDR1 is SGHDT and CDR2 is YYEEEE. The V and J ends lost 3 bases and 5 bases respectively, with 14 bases between them. CDR3 sequence: CASSSLEAWTEAFF. The CDR3 coding sequence is TGTGCCAGCAGCTCTCTCGAGGCTTGGACTGAAGCTTTCTTT.